A single sample gave rise to the 17 T cell receptor beta chains below, sequenced in a study of cytotoxic CD8 clonotypes in ibrutinib-treated CLL. Method: immunoSEQ multiplex PCR; TCRdb's copy keeps in-frame clones and lacks some. The repertoire holds 150,000 to 200,000 clones, with roughly 72% as singletons. Sequenced material: PBMCs, taken after 24 months of ibrutinib treatment. Receptors were obtained from a human donor with chronic lymphocytic leukemia.

The chain recombines TRBV6-1 with TRBJ1-1; possible D gene TRBD1, 6 bases. V was cut by 1 base and J by 3 bases, with 6 bases left in between. Per germline, CDR1 MNHNS and CDR2 SASEGT. The CDR3 loop spans 13 amino acids. The CDR3, as DNA: TGTGCCAGCAGTGAAGACAGGGACACTGAAGCTTTCTTT. Its protein product is CASSEDRDTEAFF.

The rearrangement links TRBV19 to TRBJ2-1, with 9 nucleotides matching TRBD2. V gave up 5 bases and J gave up 6 bases; unmatched junction bases: 11. In germline, CDR1 is LNHDA, CDR2 SQIVND (reference sequence). The CDR3 spans 16 residues. The CDR3 sequence is CASSVYSGSQANEQFF. CDR3 DNA sequence: TGTGCCAGTAGTGTATATAGCGGGAGCCAAGCCAATGAGCAGTTCTTC.

This sequence joins TRBV5-1 and TRBJ2-1, with D perhaps TRBD1 or TRBD2 (5 bases each). Germline V CDR1 and CDR2: SGHRS, YFSETQ. With 4 bases removed from V and 0 bases from J, the gap between germline ends came to 14 bases. There are 16 residues in the CDR3. CDR3 in amino acids: CASSPGAFPSYNEQFF. The CDR3 bases are TGCGCCAGCAGCCCCGGGGCTTTCCCCTCCTACAATGAGCAGTTCTTC. Full variable domain (rest looked up from reference TRBV5-1 and TRBJ2-1): KAGVTQTPRYLIKTRGQQVTLSCSPISGHRSVSWYQQTPGQGLQFLFEYFSETQRNKGNFPGRFSGRQFSNSRSEMNVSTLELGDSALYLCASSPGAFPSYNEQFFGPGTRLTVL.

This chain links TRBV2 with TRBJ2-7; D unclear. Germline loops: CDR1 SNHLY, CDR2 FYNNEI. CDR3 length: 14 amino acids. V lost 4 bases, J lost 3 bases, and 13 bases lay in between. The CDR3 loop is CASSAVWSRYEQYF. Written as DNA, the CDR3 is TGTGCCAGCAGTGCTGTATGGAGTCGCTACGAGCAGTACTTC.

The V and J genes are TRBV5-4 and TRBJ1-2; 9 bases fit TRBD1. The CDR3 is 16 amino acids. Losses at the gene ends were 4 bases for V and 1 base for J; bases not matched to a gene: 8. CDR1 and CDR2 from the germline V gene are SGHNT and YYREEE (reference sequence). The CDR3 DNA reads as TGTGCCAGCAGCCAGGGACAGGGACCGTATAACTATGGCTACACCTTC. This encodes CASSQGQGPYNYGYTF.

The genes are TRBV6-5 and TRBJ2-3; D gene unclear. V dropped 0 bases and J dropped 2 bases, with 6 bases sitting between them. In germline, CDR1 is MNHEY, CDR2 SVGAGI. This CDR3 has 14 residues. The CDR3 sequence is CASSYSQYTDTQYF. Here the CDR3 DNA reads TGTGCCAGCAGTTACTCCCAGTACACAGATACGCAGTATTTT.

In this sample, this clone turned up once. This rearrangement joins TRBV27 to TRBJ2-5; TRBD2 agrees at 11 bases. The CDR3 is 15 amino acids. The V and J ends lost 5 bases and 4 bases, in that order; junction bases with no gene match: 6. CDR1 is MNHEY, CDR2 SMNVEV, per germline (reference sequence). CDR3 sequence: CASSPTGLAGETQYF. DNA of the CDR3: TGTGCCAGCAGTCCAACCGGACTAGCGGGAGAGACCCAGTACTTC.

The chain has TRBV5-8 and TRBJ1-2, with D uncertain. CDR1 and CDR2 (germline): SGHTS, YDEGEE. The CDR3 spans 18 residues. Trimming cost V 0 bases and J 0 bases, with 18 bases left between them. The CDR3 region is CASSLAAGIRYSNYGYTF. The CDR3 region has the DNA TGTGCCAGCAGCTTGGCGGCAGGAATCCGATATTCTAACTATGGCTACACCTTC.

The chain combines TRBV9 with TRBJ2-5, with 12 bases that match TRBD2. The CDR3 sequence is 17 residues long. The V gene end was trimmed by 0 bases and the J gene end by 4 bases; junction bases not matched to a gene: 7. Germline V lookup: CDR1 SGDLS, CDR2 YYNGEE. The CDR3 reads CASSVGQLAGGLETQYF. The CDR3 bases are TGTGCCAGCAGCGTAGGACAGCTAGCGGGAGGGCTAGAGACCCAGTACTTC.

Here the CDR3 DNA reads TGCGCCAGCAGCCCCGGACAGGGAACCTACGAGCAGTACTTC. Its translation: CASSPGQGTYEQYF. This sequence joins TRBV4-1 and TRBJ2-7, with 8 bases identical to TRBD1. The CDR3 is 14 residues long. Germline CDR1 MGHRA, CDR2 YSYEKL. The junction had 4 bases not matched to a gene; V was cut back by 4 bases and J by 2 bases.

The chain couples TRBV28 to TRBJ2-7, with unresolved D. The CDR3 consists of 14 residues. Trimming left V 7 bases short and J 3 bases short, with 16 bases between. Germline V gene sequence: CDR1 MDHEN, CDR2 SYDVKM. CDR3 in DNA: TGTGCCAGCACCCGCCCCGACCAAAACTACGAGCAGTACTTC. Its translation is CASTRPDQNYEQYF.

Concerning this clone itself: The junction departs from germline at one end; a sequencing error may be responsible. V and J are TRBV19 and TRBJ2-7; a possible D gene is TRBD2 (5 bases). The CDR3 has 12 residues. The germline V gene has CDR1 LNHDA and CDR2 SQIVND (reference sequence). For the CDR3, the DNA is TGTGCCAGTAGATCGACCCTGGAGGTCCTCTTCTTC. It specifies CASRSTLEVLFF.

The chain links TRBV7-2 to TRBJ2-1, with TRBD2 identical over 8 bases. The CDR3 is 16 residues long. With 0 bases clipped from V and 5 bases from J, the junction kept 6 bases outside the gene matches. In germline, CDR1 is SGHTA, CDR2 FQGNSA. The CDR3 DNA is TGTGCCAGCAGCTTAGCGGCTAGCGGGTGGGACAATGAGCAGTTCTTC. Its translation: CASSLAASGWDNEQFF.

The count of this clone is one. The gene calls are TRBV6-5 and TRBJ1-4; D is uncertain. From germline, CDR1 is MNHEY and CDR2 SVGAGI. This CDR3 is built from 14 residues. Trimming removed 6 bases from V and 13 bases from J, with 21 bases in between. The DNA of the CDR3 is TGTGCCAGCAGCCGCAGAGCGGATGGTAAACTACTGTTTTTT. It is translated as CASSRRADGKLLFF.

The rearrangement links TRBV28 to TRBJ2-7; D gene ambiguous. Germline CDR1 MDHEN, CDR2 SYDVKM. The CDR3 totals 14 residues. The V end was cut by 0 bases, the J end by 2 bases, with 8 bases between. DNA of the CDR3: TGTGCCAGCAGTTTATGGGACGAGCCCTACGAGCAGTACTTC. Translated, it gives CASSLWDEPYEQYF.

The J gene is TRBJ2-7, the V gene TRBV10-3; TRBD2 matches 13 bases. V shed 6 bases and J 3 bases; nucleotides not matched to a gene: 17. This CDR3 has 19 residues. Germline CDR1 is ENHRY and CDR2 is SYGVKD. Here the CDR3 reads CAISSGTAGTSGTGYEQYF. CDR3 in DNA: TGTGCCATCAGCAGTGGGACAGCCGGGACTAGCGGGACGGGCTACGAGCAGTACTTC.

The chain has TRBV6-1 and TRBJ1-1; D is unclear. V dropped 7 bases and J dropped 5 bases, with 11 bases sitting between them. This CDR3 has 12 residues. Germline lookup yields CDR1 MNHNS and CDR2 SASEGT. This CDR3 reads CASNPRGTEAFF. CDR3 DNA: TGTGCCAGCAATCCCCGAGGAACTGAAGCTTTCTTT.